These 8 T cell receptor beta chains were sequenced from one sample in a study of T cells in Graves' hyperthyroidism and ophthalmopathy. Using RNA transcripts as the source, TCR beta CDR3 regions were amplified. The HTBI primer set served for first-round RT-PCR of the TCR CDR3. TCRdb recomputed calls from the multiplex PCR reads with MiXCR, one row per CDR3 protein. The repertoire includes 600,000 to 650,000 distinct CDR3 sequences, about 16% of them detected once, and about 3.8% sits in the top ten. What was sequenced was blood. The receptor source for this set is a woman aged 25 to 45 with Graves' hyperthyroidism.

Of note for this clonotype: A clone one base away is much larger, so this may be a read error. The conserved final phenylalanine or tryptophan is absent from the CDR3, which likely points to a read error. The chain couples TRBV29-1 to TRBJ2-3, with D hard to call. The CDR3 runs to 14 residues. The V end was cut by 1 base, the J end by 2 bases, with 10 bases between. Germline V gives CDR1 SQVTM, CDR2 ANQGSEA. The CDR3 DNA reads TGCAGCGTTGAAGGAGCAGATCTCACAGATACGCAGTATCTT. As protein: CSVEGADLTDTQYL.

This clonotype was counted at least ten times. This sequence joins TRBV2 and TRBJ2-3; 8 bases fit TRBD1. Germline CDR1 and CDR2: SNHLY and FYNNEI. J lost 6 bases, V lost 6 bases, and 8 bases had no gene match. This CDR3 spans 14 amino acids. CDR3 loop: CASRKSNRGDTQYF. DNA of the CDR3: TGTGCCAGCAGGAAGTCTAACAGGGGGGATACGCAGTATTTT.

This clonotype was seen more than once but under ten times. The V call is TRBV12-3 or TRBV12-4, the J call TRBJ2-1, with D maybe TRBD1 (5 bases). The V end was cut by 4 bases, the J end by 0 bases, with 10 bases between. The CDR3 loop spans 15 amino acids. CDR3 region: CASSWTSSSYNEQFF. Written as DNA, the CDR3 is TGTGCCAGCAGTTGGACATCGAGCTCCTACAATGAGCAGTTCTTC.

The J gene is TRBJ1-1, the V gene TRBV4-3; the match to TRBD1 covers 8 bases. Germline trimming cut 3 bases from V and 4 bases from J; bases unmatched to any gene: 4. The CDR3 runs to 14 residues. CDR1 is LGHNA, CDR2 YSLEER, per germline. Here the CDR3 DNA reads TGCGCCAGCAGCCAGGCAACAGGGGGCACTGAAGCTTTCTTT. Translation: CASSQATGGTEAFF.

This clonotype was picked up many times. The rearrangement links TRBV13 to TRBJ2-7; TRBD2 is a possible D gene (5 bases). V was cut by 0 bases and J by 6 bases, with 9 bases left in between. This CDR3 has 13 residues. Germline assignment: CDR1 PRHDT and CDR2 FYEKMQ (reference sequence). Here the CDR3 DNA reads TGTGCCAGCAGCTTAGGCGAGGGAGCCGAGCAGTACTTC. It codes for CASSLGEGAEQYF.

The chain links TRBV4-1 to TRBJ2-3; 11 nucleotides line up with TRBD1. J gave up 4 bases and V 3 bases, and 3 bases lay outside the gene matches. This CDR3 is built from 15 residues. Germline-derived CDR1 and CDR2 are MGHRA and YSYEKL. The CDR3 nucleotides are TGCGCCAGCAGCCATGGACAGGGGGCATCAGATACGCAGTATTTT. Protein: CASSHGQGASDTQYF.

This clonotype was counted many times. V is TRBV2 and J is TRBJ1-4, with no clear D. V dropped 6 bases and J dropped 7 bases, with 3 bases sitting between them. The CDR3 runs to 10 residues. Germline values: CDR1 SNHLY, CDR2 FYNNEI. The CDR3 sequence is CASRGEKLFF. DNA for the CDR3: TGTGCCAGCAGGGGTGAAAAACTGTTTTTT.

As concerns this clonotype: The junction differs from germline at one of its ends, possibly a read error. This chain joins TRBV5-5 and TRBJ2-5, with 8 bases lining up with TRBD2. This CDR3 contains 15 residues. Germline V CDR1 and CDR2: SGHKS, YYEKEE (reference sequence). The DNA of the CDR3 is TGTGCCAGCAGCTTGGAATCGGGAGGGCGAGAGGCCCAGTACTTC. The encoded protein is CASSLESGGREAQYF.